This is a list of T cell receptor beta chains from one sample in a study of Tregs in tolerant kidney transplant recipients. Clones were sequenced by immunoSEQ multiplex PCR, and TCRdb holds only the in-frame ones, with some missing. The table records 60,000 to 65,000 clones, 95% to 98% of them present only once. The sample in question was Tregs from blood, obtained before the transplant. These receptors originate from a human donor who received a combined kidney and bone marrow transplant. Each CDR3 is given without its conserved first and last residue. A D gene is named only where the DNA matches it firmly. The size of a clone is reported for some rows only, either as once, few or many, or as a class for expanded clones.

j_call d_call cdr3_length clone_size v_call cdr3_aa
TRBJ1-2 NA 11 NA TRBV18 ASSPPSRDGYT
TRBJ2-6 TRBD2 14 NA TRBV5-1 ASNPGGGTGANVLT
TRBJ1-6 NA 13 NA TRBV18 ASSPSVGVNSPLH
TRBJ2-1 TRBD2 18 NA TRBV9 ASSPRGGLAGGRLYNEQF
TRBJ2-3 TRBD2 15 NA TRBV4-2 ASSRNPTSAHTDTQY
TRBJ2-7 NA 12 NA TRBV25-1 ASSEYSDRGEQY
TRBJ2-2 NA 10 NA TRBV10-3 AISPGPGELF
TRBJ2-7 TRBD2 13 once TRBV11-1 ASSFVSGRAGEQY
TRBJ2-7 NA 12 NA TRBV5-1 ASSRRDKSYEQY
TRBJ2-1 NA 13 NA TRBV19 ASSIGPPGYNEQF
TRBJ1-1 NA 9 NA TRBV13 ASRSGFAAF
TRBJ2-5 NA 11 once TRBV30 AWSRGLGETQY
TRBJ1-5 NA 13 NA TRBV28 ASSFQGRGNQPQH
TRBJ1-1 NA 13 NA TRBV6-6 ASRIKDRSNTEAF
TRBJ2-7 TRBD2 12 NA TRBV7-2 ASSWTSGRGEQY
TRBJ2-3 TRBD1 13 NA TRBV5-8 ASSLAGTGRNTQY
TRBJ1-3 NA 11 NA TRBV2 ASSDRGWHTIY
TRBJ1-1 TRBD1 13 NA TRBV9 ASSVHPSQGAEAF
TRBJ1-2 NA 9 NA TRBV5-1 ASSGGAGYT
TRBJ2-1 TRBD2 14 NA TRBV7-2 ASSSWGGRAYNEQF